This T cell receptor beta chain originates from a study of CD8 T cells in ankylosing spondylitis (dated by TCRdb to 2017 to 2019). About the investigation overall: The study profiled T cell receptor beta repertoires in healthy donors and ankylosing spondylitis patients to find disease-linked TCR variants. The whole study cohort included 85 to 120 healthy donors and around 25 ankylosing spondylitis patients. Samples of peripheral blood were taken, and for ankylosing spondylitis patients, synovial fluid was collected as well.

Sequencing was performed on an Illumina HiSeq 2500. TCR beta libraries were prepared by quantitative 5'-RACE with molecular barcodes. As for the authors' bioinformatics: To identify disease-linked TCR variants, a new computational method was used, one built on a probabilistic model of VDJ rearrangement. TCRdb applied fastp at Q25 and MiXCR to the public reads, then kept only in-frame beta chains. Rows with a matching CDR3 protein are joined into one entry that keeps the most common DNA and genes. In this record, the V and J calls reflect TCRdb's handling and not the investigators' own analysis. This sample lists hundreds of thousands of distinct CDR3 sequences; 12% were detected once. The ten largest clones represent 0.51% of the sample. The sample holds a few counts of this clonotype. Its antigen has not been determined. Qualities for individual bases were not recorded, and no much larger clone is one base off.

The research as a whole found: Some of the motif variants had been reported before in the synovial fluid and blood of reactive arthritis patients, a finding that suggests common disease-initiation mechanisms. A TCR beta motif of about 8 highly homologous amino acid variants appeared characteristic of blood from ankylosing spondylitis patients. The disease-linked clones showed a CD8+ phenotype and occurred at relatively low frequencies in peripheral blood. According to the report, matched synovial fluid samples from ankylosing spondylitis patients were significantly enriched for the disease-linked clones.

The sequenced sample was blood, either unsorted or a sorted T cell fraction (not recorded which). The receptor's source is a male donor with ankylosing spondylitis.

The CDR3 protein sequence reads: CASSRTDREKLFF. The DNA sequence is as follows: TGTGCCAGCAGTCGGACAGATCGTGAAAAACTGTTTTTT. The chain is assembled from TRBV27 and TRBJ1-4, and TRBD1 may be the D gene, going by 6 matching bases. From the cysteine up to the phenylalanine, the CDR3 has a length of 13 residues. Kept here is only the CDR3 DNA, which spans 39 bases and is read in frame from base 1. Per the germline V gene (reference sequence), MNHEY is the CDR1 and SMNVEV is the CDR2. V was cut back by 5 bases and J by 7 bases, leaving a gap of 11 bases between them.